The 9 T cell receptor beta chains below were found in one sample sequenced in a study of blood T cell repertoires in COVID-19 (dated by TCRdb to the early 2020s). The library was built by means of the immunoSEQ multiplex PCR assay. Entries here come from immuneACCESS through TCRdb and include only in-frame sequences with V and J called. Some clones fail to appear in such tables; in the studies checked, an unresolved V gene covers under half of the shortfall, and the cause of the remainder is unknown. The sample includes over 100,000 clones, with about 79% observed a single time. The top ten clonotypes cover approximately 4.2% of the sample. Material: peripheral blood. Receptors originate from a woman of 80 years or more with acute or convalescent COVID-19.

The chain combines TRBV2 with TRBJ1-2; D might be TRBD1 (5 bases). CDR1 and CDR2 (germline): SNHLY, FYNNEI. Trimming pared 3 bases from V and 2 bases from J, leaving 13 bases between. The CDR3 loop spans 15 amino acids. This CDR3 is CASSDGAGRNYGYTF. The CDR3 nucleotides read TGTGCCAGCAGTGATGGCGCAGGGAGGAACTATGGCTACACCTTC. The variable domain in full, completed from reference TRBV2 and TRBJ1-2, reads EPEVTQTPSHQVTQMGQEVILRCVPISNHLYFYWYRQILGQKVEFLVSFYNNEISEKSEIFDDQFSVERPDGSNFTLKIRSTKLEDSAMYFCASSDGAGRNYGYTFGSGTRLTVV.

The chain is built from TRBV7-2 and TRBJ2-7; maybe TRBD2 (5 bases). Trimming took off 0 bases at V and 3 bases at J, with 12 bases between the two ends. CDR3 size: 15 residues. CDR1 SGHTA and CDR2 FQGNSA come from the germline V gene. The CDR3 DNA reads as TGTGCCAGCAGCTTAGCGCGGGTGAAGGGCTACGAGCAGTACTTC. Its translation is CASSLARVKGYEQYF.

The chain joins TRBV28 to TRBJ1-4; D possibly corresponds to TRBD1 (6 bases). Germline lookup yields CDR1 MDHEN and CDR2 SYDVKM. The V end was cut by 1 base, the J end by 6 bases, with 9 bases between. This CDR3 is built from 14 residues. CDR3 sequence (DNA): TGTGCCAGCAGTTTATCAGGGGACCATGAAAAACTGTTTTTT. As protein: CASSLSGDHEKLFF.

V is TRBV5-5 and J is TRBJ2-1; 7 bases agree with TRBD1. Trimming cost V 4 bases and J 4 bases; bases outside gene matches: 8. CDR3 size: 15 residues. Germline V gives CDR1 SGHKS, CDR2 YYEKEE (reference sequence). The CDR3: CASSIGDSYYNEQFF. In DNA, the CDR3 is TGTGCCAGCAGCATAGGGGACAGTTATTACAATGAGCAGTTCTTC. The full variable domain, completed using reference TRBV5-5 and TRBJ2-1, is DAGVTQSPTHLIKTRGQQVTLRCSPISGHKSVSWYQQVLGQGPQFIFQYYEKEERGRGNFPDRFSARQFPNYSSELNVNALLLGDSALYLCASSIGDSYYNEQFFGPGTRLTVL.

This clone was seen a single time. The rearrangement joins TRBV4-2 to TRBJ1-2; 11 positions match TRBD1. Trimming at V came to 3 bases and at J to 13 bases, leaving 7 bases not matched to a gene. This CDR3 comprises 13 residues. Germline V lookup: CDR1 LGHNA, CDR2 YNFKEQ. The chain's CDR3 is CASSQGQGVDSTF. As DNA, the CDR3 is TGTGCCAGCAGCCAGGGACAGGGGGTAGATAGCACCTTC.

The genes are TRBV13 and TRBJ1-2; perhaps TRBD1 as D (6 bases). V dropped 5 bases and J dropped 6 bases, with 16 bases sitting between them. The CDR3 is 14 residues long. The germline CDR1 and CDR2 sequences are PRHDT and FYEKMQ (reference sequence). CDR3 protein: CASSGRGLGHGYTF. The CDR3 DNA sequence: TGTGCCAGCAGCGGCAGGGGCTTGGGGCATGGCTACACCTTC. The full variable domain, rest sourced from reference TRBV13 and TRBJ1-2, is AAGVIQSPRHLIKEKRETATLKCYPIPRHDTVYWYQQGPGQDPQFLISFYEKMQSDKGSIPDRFSAQQFSDYHSELNMSSLELGDSALYFCASSGRGLGHGYTFGSGTRLTVV.

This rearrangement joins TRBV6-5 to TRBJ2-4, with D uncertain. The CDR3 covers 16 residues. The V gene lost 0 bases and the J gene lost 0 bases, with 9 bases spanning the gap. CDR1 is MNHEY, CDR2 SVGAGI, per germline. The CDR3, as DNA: TGTGCCAGCAGTTACTCTGGCAGTCTAGCCAAAAACATTCAGTACTTC. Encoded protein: CASSYSGSLAKNIQYF.

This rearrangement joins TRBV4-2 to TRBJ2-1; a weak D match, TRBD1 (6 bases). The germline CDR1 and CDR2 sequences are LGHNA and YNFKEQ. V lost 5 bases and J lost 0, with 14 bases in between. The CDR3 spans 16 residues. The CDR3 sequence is CASSRSDSFSYNEQFF. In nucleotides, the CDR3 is TGTGCCAGCAGCAGGTCGGACAGTTTCTCCTACAATGAGCAGTTCTTC.

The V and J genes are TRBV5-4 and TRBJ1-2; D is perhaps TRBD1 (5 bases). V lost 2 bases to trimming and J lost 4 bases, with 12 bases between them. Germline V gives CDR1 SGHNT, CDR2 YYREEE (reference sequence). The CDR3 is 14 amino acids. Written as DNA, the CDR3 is TGTGCCAGCAGCTTTCCTGGGGACTTCTATGGCTACACCTTC. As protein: CASSFPGDFYGYTF.